The rows below give T cell receptor beta chains drawn from one sample of a study of blood T cell repertoires in COVID-19. Clones were sequenced by immunoSEQ multiplex PCR, and TCRdb holds only the in-frame ones, with some missing. The sample records fewer than 65,000 clones, around 83% being singletons. The sequencing input was peripheral blood. The receptors were sampled from a man aged 60-69 years with acute or convalescent COVID-19. Each CDR3 is given with its conserved first and last residue. D genes are given only for firm matches. The size of a clone is reported for some rows only, either as once, few or many, or as a class for expanded clones.

>once|-|TRBV20-1|TRBJ1-2
TGCAGCGCCGGAGATCCGTATGGCTACACCTTC
CSAGDPYGYTF
>-|-|TRBV28|TRBJ2-7
TGTGCCAGCAGTCCCCCGGTCGGCAGGGAGCAGTACTTC
CASSPPVGREQYF
>-|TRBD1|TRBV15|TRBJ1-6
TGTGCCACCAGCAGGGGGCGACAGGGGGCCTACTCACCCCTCCACTTT
CATSRGRQGAYSPLHF
>-|-|TRBV6-1|TRBJ2-5
TGTGCCAGCAGTGTAACTGGGACTTCCTTAGGGGAGACCCAGTACTTC
CASSVTGTSLGETQYF
>-|-|TRBV11-2|TRBJ2-5
TGTGCCAGCAGCTCAGCTCGGGGGATTACCCAGTACTTC
CASSSARGITQYF
>-|TRBD1|TRBV12-5|TRBJ2-5
TGTGCTAGTGGGACCGGGACAGGGGAAACCCAGTACTTC
CASGTGTGETQYF
>-|-|TRBV4-2|TRBJ2-3
TGTGCCAGCAGCCCCGGACAGGACTATCGCACAGATACGCAGTATTTT
CASSPGQDYRTDTQYF
>-|-|TRBV14|TRBJ1-4
TGTGCCAGCAGCCGCCGACAGGACCTTAATGAAAAACTGTTTTTT
CASSRRQDLNEKLFF
>-|TRBD2|TRBV6-6|TRBJ2-2
TGTGCCAGCAGGCAGACTAGCGGGAGCACCGGGGAGCTGTTTTTT
CASRQTSGSTGELFF
>-|-|TRBV25-1|TRBJ1-4
TGTGCCAGCAGTCCCCCGGGAGGGACATTTGTTGCCTTGGGGTTTTTT
CASSPPGGTFVALGFF
>once|TRBD2|TRBV27|TRBJ2-5
TGTGCCAGCAGTCGAGCGGGAGGACGTGAGACCCAGTACTTC
CASSRAGGRETQYF
>-|TRBD1|TRBV6-4|TRBJ2-1
TGTGCCAGCGGCTGGACAGGGGAATCGAATGAGCAGTTCTTC
CASGWTGESNEQFF
>once|TRBD2|TRBV7-8|TRBJ2-3
TGTGCCACCTGGGGCCTAGCGGGAGTCGAGGGAAGCCCCCTAGTTGAGCAGTATTTT
CATWGLAGVEGSPLVEQYF
>-|-|TRBV19|TRBJ1-4
TGTGCCAGTAGTAACACAGGGGAAAAACTGTTTTTT
CASSNTGEKLFF
>-|-|TRBV11-2|TRBJ2-3
TGTGCCAGCAGCTTAGGCATTGGCGGTGGCGGGTACACAGATACGCAGTATTTT
CASSLGIGGGGYTDTQYF
>-|TRBD2|TRBV9|TRBJ2-3
TGTGCCAGCAGCGTTGGTGCTAGCGGGAGAGGGGATACGCAGTATTTT
CASSVGASGRGDTQYF
>-|-|TRBV21-1|TRBJ2-3
TGTGCCAGCACCCAAAGTCCGACTAGCGGGAGAGGCACAGATACGCAGTATTTT
CASTQSPTSGRGTDTQYF
>-|TRBD1|TRBV10-3|TRBJ2-7
TGTGCCATCAGTGAGCTGGGCGGGACAGGGGTTTACGAGCAGTACTTC
CAISELGGTGVYEQYF
>-|-|TRBV5-1|TRBJ1-5
TGCGCCAGCAGCTTGATCCCCGGGACTCCGGGCAATCAGCCCCAGCATTTT
CASSLIPGTPGNQPQHF
>-|-|TRBV11-1|TRBJ1-4
TGTGCCAGCAGCTTACCGGGGGATTTGGAAAAACTGTTTTTT
CASSLPGDLEKLFF
>-|TRBD1|TRBV18|TRBJ2-3
TGTGCCAGCTCACAACAGGGGTCAGATACGCAGTATTTT
CASSQQGSDTQYF
>-|TRBD2|TRBV5-1|TRBJ2-6
TGCGCCAGCAGCTGGGGGGCGGGGGGACCCTCTGGGGCCAACGTCCTGACTTTC
CASSWGAGGPSGANVLTF
>-|-|TRBV7-8|TRBJ2-1
TGTGCCAGCAGCCCCAGGGAAAATGAGCAGTTCTTC
CASSPRENEQFF
>-|-|TRBV9|TRBJ2-7
TGTGCCAGCAGCGTAAGGGCTTCAGGGGCCTCCTACGAGCAGTACTTC
CASSVRASGASYEQYF
>-|TRBD2|TRBV3-1/TRBV3-2|TRBJ2-7
TGTGCCAGCAGTCACTCTGGGACTAGCGCAGCCTACGAGCAGTACTTC
CASSHSGTSAAYEQYF
>-|-|TRBV5-1|TRBJ2-7
TGCGCCAGCAGCCCCCCGATAGCGAGCGAGCAGTACTTC
CASSPPIASEQYF
>-|TRBD1|TRBV24-1|TRBJ2-4
TGTGCCACCAACACCGGGACAGGGCATATCGAAAACATTCAGTACTTC
CATNTGTGHIENIQYF
>once|TRBD2|TRBV4-2|TRBJ2-6
TGTGCCAGCAGCCAAGCTGGACTAGCGAGGGACGTCCTGACTTTC
CASSQAGLARDVLTF
>-|-|TRBV30|TRBJ1-2
TGTGCCTGGAGTCAAAACGGAAGGGGCCTAAATGGCTACACCTTC
CAWSQNGRGLNGYTF
>-|TRBD1|TRBV5-1|TRBJ2-5
TGCGCCAGCAGCGCGGGACAGGGGGAAGAGACCCAGTACTTC
CASSAGQGEETQYF
>-|-|TRBV5-1|TRBJ1-5
TGCGCCAGCAGCATACAGGGATATCAGCCCCAGCATTTT
CASSIQGYQPQHF
>-|TRBD2|TRBV27|TRBJ2-2
TGTGCCAGCAGTTCCGGACTAGCGGCTAGTGCGAACACCGGGGAGCTGTTTTTT
CASSSGLAASANTGELFF
>-|TRBD1|TRBV10-2|TRBJ2-7
TGCGCCAGCAGTGATCTTGGGACAGGACGACCCTACGAGCAGTACTTC
CASSDLGTGRPYEQYF
>-|-|TRBV7-9|TRBJ2-1
TGTGCCAGCAGCGTCGGGACATCATACAATGAGCAGTTCTTC
CASSVGTSYNEQFF
>-|-|TRBV27|TRBJ1-5
TGTGCCAGCAGTCAGTGGGGGGGGGATCAGCCCCAGCATTTT
CASSQWGGDQPQHF
>-|-|TRBV24-1|TRBJ2-1
TGTGCCACCAGTGATGGCGGGACGAGTGAGCAGTTCTTC
CATSDGGTSEQFF
>-|-|TRBV28|TRBJ1-1
TGTGCCAGCAGGACCTCACCGAGGGAGGCCAGGAACACTGAAGCTTTCTTT
CASRTSPREARNTEAFF
>few|-|TRBV6-1|TRBJ1-5
TGTGCCAGCAGTGACAGGGGCGGCAATCAGCCCCAGCATTTT
CASSDRGGNQPQHF
>-|-|TRBV2|TRBJ2-3
TGTGCCAGCCAGGACACGGCCCCCGATACGCAGTATTTT
CASQDTAPDTQYF
>-|TRBD1|TRBV5-4|TRBJ1-1
TGTGCCAGCAGCTCCCGGGACAGGTGGGGCAACACTGAAGCTTTCTTT
CASSSRDRWGNTEAFF
>-|-|TRBV27|TRBJ2-1
TGTGCCAGCAGTCCCCCAGGTGTGAACAATGAGCAGTTCTTC
CASSPPGVNNEQFF
>-|TRBD1|TRBV9|TRBJ2-5
TGTGCCAGCAGCGCCTGGGGACAGGGTATCGGAGAGACCCAGTACTTC
CASSAWGQGIGETQYF
>-|-|TRBV2|TRBJ2-3
TGTGCCAGCAGTGAAAACGGGAGACTGCACACAGATACGCAGTATTTT
CASSENGRLHTDTQYF
>-|-|TRBV24-1|TRBJ2-5
TGTGCCACCAGTGATTCCACCGGGAGTCAAGAGAGCCAGTACTTC
CATSDSTGSQESQYF
>once|-|TRBV4-1|TRBJ2-7
TGCGCCAGCAGCCACGAAAGAGTACGGGAGTACGGTTCCGAGCAGTACTTC
CASSHERVREYGSEQYF
>-|TRBD1|TRBV15|TRBJ1-5
TGTGCCACCAGTGGGACAGGGCACCCGAGGGGTAATCAGCCCCAGCATTTT
CATSGTGHPRGNQPQHF
>-|-|TRBV6-5|TRBJ2-3
TGTGCCAGCAGGTCGGGAGATACGCAGTATTTT
CASRSGDTQYF
>once|-|TRBV9|TRBJ1-1
TGTGCCAGCAGCACCTCTGACAGCACTGAAGCTTTCTTT
CASSTSDSTEAFF
>-|TRBD2|TRBV6-1|TRBJ2-5
TGTGCCAGCAGTGAAGGGAGGACTAGCGGGGCAAGAGGGGGGGAGACCCAGTACTTC
CASSEGRTSGARGGETQYF